Below are 28 T cell receptor beta chains sequenced from a single sample in a study of T cells in Graves' hyperthyroidism and ophthalmopathy (dated by TCRdb to the late 2010s). The library was produced with multiplex PCR. For sequencing, an Illumina HiSeq 2000 was employed. The TCR beta CDR3 regions were amplified from the RNA transcripts. For the first round of RT-PCR on the TCR CDR3, the HTBI primer set was used together with the Qiagen OneStep RT-PCR kit. TCRdb cleaned the public reads at Q25 with fastp, built clones with MiXCR and kept in-frame beta chains. Rows with one shared CDR3 protein collapse into an entry with the most common genes and DNA. The sample data list 250,000 or so distinct CDR3 sequences, and roughly 15% of these were observed just once. 30% of the sample is taken by the ten largest. The sample consisted of blood. These receptor sequences come from a woman in her forties or fifties with Graves' hyperthyroidism that later progressed to Graves' ophthalmopathy.

In this sample, this clonotype turned up many times. V and J are TRBV5-1 and TRBJ2-1, with a tentative D call TRBD2 (6 bases). This CDR3 comprises 13 residues. Trimming cost V 2 bases and J 7 bases, with 10 bases left between them. CDR1 is SGHRS, CDR2 YFSETQ, per germline. The CDR3 DNA is TGCGCCAGCAGCTTCCGGGAGAATAATGAGCAGTTCTTC. Translation gives CASSFRENNEQFF.

Many counts were recorded for this clonotype. This rearrangement joins TRBV28 to TRBJ1-5; tentatively, D is TRBD1 (5 bases). This CDR3 has 14 residues. The germline CDR1 and CDR2 sequences are MDHEN and SYDVKM. V was cut by 5 bases and J by 6 bases, with 14 bases left in between. CDR3 sequence reads: CASSPGRPGQPQHF. As DNA, the CDR3 is TGTGCCAGCAGTCCGGGACGGCCCGGTCAGCCCCAGCATTTT.

Regarding this clonotype: A much larger clone lies a single base off, so this may be a read error. This chain links TRBV18 with TRBJ2-1, with 11 bases fitting TRBD2. The germline V gene has CDR1 KGHSH and CDR2 LQKENI. The CDR3 has 16 amino acids. CDR3 coding DNA: TGTGCCGGCTCACCGGGGACTAGCGGTACCTACAATGAGCAGTTCTTC. Protein sequence: CAGSPGTSGTYNEQFF.

Worth noting for this clonotype: A much larger clone differs from this one at a single base, so this may be a read error. The chain couples TRBV5-5 to TRBJ1-1, with a tentative D call TRBD1 (5 bases). V was shortened by 5 bases and J by 4 bases, with 15 bases between the two germline ends. Germline CDR1 reads SGHKS; CDR2 reads YYEKEE (reference sequence). The CDR3 is made up of 14 amino acids. Here the CDR3 reads CASRPGTRSTEAFF. The CDR3 DNA is TGTGCCAGCAGACCGGGGACGCGGAGCACTGAAGCTTTCTTT. Complete variable domain (other parts from reference TRBV5-5 and TRBJ1-1): DAGVTQSPTHLIKTRGQQVTLRCSPISGHKSVSWYQQVLGQGPQFIFQYYEKEERGRGNFPDRFSARQFPNYSSELNVNALLLGDSALYLCASRPGTRSTEAFFGQGTRLTVV.

This clonotype was counted ten times or more. The chain couples TRBV12-3 or TRBV12-4 to TRBJ2-7; 8 nucleotides align to TRBD1. V lost 1 base, J lost 5 bases, and 4 bases stayed unmatched. The CDR3 length is 14 residues. The CDR3 region has the DNA TGTGCCAGCAGTTTAGGGACAGGGAGAAACGAGCAGTACTTC. Translated, it gives CASSLGTGRNEQYF.

This clonotype was seen ten or more times. The genes are TRBV20-1 and TRBJ1-1, with D perhaps TRBD1 (5 bases). The germline V and J ends were trimmed by 3 bases and 0 bases, with 8 bases remaining between them. Germline V gene sequence: CDR1 DFQATT, CDR2 SNEGSKA (reference sequence). This CDR3 contains 13 residues. CDR3: CSASDSMNTEAFF. The CDR3 DNA reads TGCAGTGCTAGCGACAGTATGAACACTGAAGCTTTCTTT.

This clonotype showed up many times. The J gene is TRBJ1-1, the V gene TRBV20-1, with TRBD1 identical over 9 bases. The CDR3 length is 13 residues. The V and J ends lost 2 bases and 5 bases, in that order; junction bases with no gene match: 3. Germline CDR1 and CDR2: DFQATT and SNEGSKA (reference sequence). The CDR3 is CSARHRGLTEAFF. For the CDR3, the DNA is TGCAGTGCTAGACACAGGGGGCTGACTGAAGCTTTCTTT.

This clonotype occurred many times. The rearrangement joins TRBV18 to TRBJ1-1; maybe TRBD1 (5 bases). This CDR3 comprises 16 residues. Germline V lookup: CDR1 KGHSH, CDR2 LQKENI. V was trimmed by 2 bases and J by 1 base, leaving 14 bases between them. The CDR3 coding sequence is TGTGCCAGCTCACCAAGCGGTCAGGGCCAGAACACTGAAGCTTTCTTT. Translated, it gives CASSPSGQGQNTEAFF.

V is TRBV7-2 and J is TRBJ1-1; D is possibly TRBD1 (6 bases). Germline V gene data show CDR1 as SGHTA and CDR2 as FQGNSA. The V and J ends lost 2 bases and 1 base respectively, with 11 bases between them. This CDR3 spans 15 amino acids. In DNA, the CDR3 is TGTGCCAGCAGCTTACAGGGGCCATCGAACACTGAAGCTTTCTTT. This sequence encodes CASSLQGPSNTEAFF.

This clonotype came up many times. CDR3 sequence (DNA): TGTGCCAGCAGTCACTATCAGGGAAATAGGGAGACCCAGTACTTC. Translating gives CASSHYQGNRETQYF. V and J are TRBV12-3 or TRBV12-4 and TRBJ2-5; the D gene is possibly TRBD1 (5 bases). With 5 bases removed from V and 5 bases from J, the gap between germline ends came to 18 bases. The CDR3 is 15 amino acids.

The sample holds one count of this clonotype. J is TRBJ1-2 and V is TRBV20-1; 9 bases align to TRBD1. The CDR3 is 14 residues long. Trimming removed 4 bases from V and 4 bases from J; junction bases left unmatched: 7. Germline CDR1 reads DFQATT; CDR2 reads SNEGSKA (reference sequence). For the CDR3, the DNA is TGCAGTGCTATGAACCAGGACAGGGGCTATGGCTACACCTTC. It is translated as CSAMNQDRGYGYTF.

With regard to this clonotype: A much larger clone is a single base away; this may be a read error. The chain couples TRBV12-3 or TRBV12-4 to TRBJ1-4; D perhaps matches TRBD1 (6 bases). Trimming left V 3 bases short and J 8 bases short, with 10 bases between. The CDR3 is 13 residues long. The CDR3 DNA sequence: TGTGCCAGCAGTTTGGGGGCAGGGGAAAAACTGTTTTTT. This codes for CASSLGAGEKLFF.

Points on this clonotype: Germline and junction disagree at one end, which may indicate a read error. This chain links TRBV20-1 with TRBJ2-1, with 7 bases fitting TRBD2. This CDR3 has 19 amino acids. The germline V gene encodes CDR1 DFQATT and CDR2 SNEGSKA (reference sequence). The CDR3 sequence is CSARSLGWLAETNRNEQLF. DNA for the CDR3: TGCAGTGCTAGATCCCTTGGTTGGCTAGCGGAAACCAACCGCAATGAGCAGCTCTTC.

This clonotype was observed at least ten times. The V and J genes are TRBV2 and TRBJ1-1; TRBD1 might be the D (5 bases). Germline V gene sequence: CDR1 SNHLY, CDR2 FYNNEI. The CDR3 is 18 residues long. Trimming stripped 6 bases from V and 3 bases from J, with 26 bases between. CDR3 region: CASSDLRQITTLYTEAFF. Written as DNA, the CDR3 is TGTGCCAGCAGCGACCTCCGACAGATCACTACTCTCTACACTGAAGCTTTCTTT.

This chain's CDR3 is CASSFTRGAYNEQFF. The CDR3 DNA reads as TGTGCCAGCAGTTTCACCCGGGGGGCCTACAATGAGCAGTTCTTC. The rearrangement uses TRBV27 and TRBJ2-1, with TRBD2 matching over 7 bases. This CDR3 is 15 amino acids long. Trimming at V came to 3 bases and at J to 2 bases, leaving 4 bases not matched to a gene. CDR1 is MNHEY and CDR2 is SMNVEV in the germline V gene (reference sequence).

This clonotype was found many times. V is TRBV5-1 and J is TRBJ1-2; D might be TRBD1 (6 bases). CDR1 and CDR2 (germline): SGHRS, YFSETQ. CDR3 size: 14 residues. V shed 0 bases and J shed 10 bases, with 16 bases lying between them. The CDR3 DNA is TGCGCCAGCAGCTTGGCCGGGGGGCCGGAGGACTACACCTTC. It codes for CASSLAGGPEDYTF.

This clonotype showed up many times. V and J are TRBV2 and TRBJ1-6; D unresolved. Trimming removed 5 bases from V and 9 bases from J, with 8 bases in between. The CDR3 spans 12 residues. Germline V lookup: CDR1 SNHLY, CDR2 FYNNEI. This CDR3 reads CASSPDASPLHF. The CDR3 DNA reads TGTGCCAGCAGTCCTGACGCTTCACCCCTCCACTTT.

This clonotype appeared many times. A read error may account for a junction end that differs from germline. This chain links TRBV7-7 with TRBJ2-1, with 9 bases matching TRBD2. CDR1 and CDR2 (germline): SSHAT, FNYEAQ (reference sequence). The CDR3 contains 17 residues. For the CDR3, the DNA is TGTGCTAGCAGCTTAGCGGGGGATGCAAGCTCCTACAATGAGCAGTTCTTC. Protein sequence: CASSLAGDASSYNEQFF.

The chain couples TRBV19 to TRBJ2-3; tentatively, D is TRBD2 (5 bases). CDR3 size: 12 residues. Germline CDR1 LNHDA, CDR2 SQIVND (reference sequence). The V gene lost 7 bases and the J gene lost 3 bases, with 8 bases spanning the gap. CDR3 DNA: TGTGCCAGTAAGAGGGAAACAGATACGCAGTATTTT. As protein: CASKRETDTQYF.

This clonotype was counted at least ten times. The chain has TRBV9 and TRBJ2-7; D is possibly TRBD1 or TRBD2 (6 bases each). CDR3 length: 15 residues. Germline V lookup: CDR1 SGDLS, CDR2 YYNGEE. V was cut by 0 bases and J by 3 bases, with 13 bases left in between. The CDR3 sequence: CASSVGGAEGYEQYF. DNA of the CDR3: TGTGCCAGCAGCGTAGGGGGGGCGGAAGGCTACGAGCAGTACTTC.

This chain connects TRBV15 to TRBJ1-5; the D is unclear. The CDR3 loop spans 13 amino acids. CDR1 and CDR2 from the germline V gene are LNHNV and YYDKDF (reference sequence). With 0 bases removed from V and 7 bases from J, the gap between germline ends came to 7 bases. CDR3 amino acids: CATSREELQPQHF. CDR3 DNA sequence: TGTGCCACCAGCAGAGAAGAGTTGCAGCCCCAGCATTTT.

This clonotype was recorded at least ten times. The junction and the germline gene differ at one end; a read error may be behind it. The chain has TRBV7-7 and TRBJ2-3, with D maybe TRBD2 (6 bases). This CDR3 contains 13 residues. Germline values: CDR1 SSHAT, CDR2 FNYEAQ (reference sequence). CDR3 loop: CASSLRLADTQYF. In DNA form, the CDR3 reads TGTGCTAGCAGCCTCAGACTAGCAGATACGCAGTATTTT.

V gene TRBV9 combines with J gene TRBJ2-1; 9 bases are a match to TRBD2. Germline CDR1 SGDLS, CDR2 YYNGEE. This CDR3 has 15 residues. With V trimmed by 1 base and J by 8 bases, 7 bases remained unmatched. Here the CDR3 reads CASSVSPSGNDEQFF. CDR3 DNA sequence: TGTGCCAGCAGCGTAAGCCCTAGCGGGAATGATGAGCAGTTCTTC.

At least ten counts were recorded for this clonotype. V and J are TRBV6-1 and TRBJ1-1; D is ambiguous. Trimming pared 6 bases from V and 0 bases from J, leaving 11 bases between. CDR3 length: 14 residues. The germline gives CDR1 MNHNS, CDR2 SASEGT. CDR3 sequence (DNA): TGTGCCAGCAGGTCTCCGCGGATGAACACTGAAGCTTTCTTT. It yields the protein CASRSPRMNTEAFF.

This clonotype was observed a few times. The V and J genes are TRBV6-1 and TRBJ1-6, with 9 bases lining up with TRBD1. Germline CDR1 and CDR2: MNHNS and SASEGT. Trimming removed 6 bases from V and 9 bases from J; junction bases left unmatched: 9. CDR3 length equals 15 residues. The CDR3 DNA follows: TGTGCCAGCAGCGCCGGGACAGGGTATCCTTCACCCCTCCACTTT. It specifies CASSAGTGYPSPLHF.

The chain couples TRBV13 to TRBJ2-3; 11 nucleotides agree with TRBD2. The germline gives CDR1 PRHDT, CDR2 FYEKMQ (reference sequence). The CDR3 has 16 amino acids. V trimming: 8 bases; J trimming: 0 bases; junction bases outside the gene matches: 7. CDR3 in amino acids: CASRGTSGESTDTQYF. In nucleotides, the CDR3 is TGTGCCAGCCGGGGGACTAGCGGAGAAAGCACAGATACGCAGTATTTT.

This clonotype came up many times. This chain uses TRBV27 with TRBJ1-6, with TRBD1 matching over 8 bases. With 3 bases clipped from V and 1 base from J, the junction kept 5 bases outside the gene matches. This CDR3 has 17 amino acids. In germline, CDR1 is MNHEY, CDR2 SMNVEV (reference sequence). CDR3: CASSLGTGRSYNSPLHF. The CDR3 coding sequence is TGTGCCAGCAGTTTGGGGACAGGCAGATCCTATAATTCACCCCTCCACTTT.

This clonotype was picked up many times. J is TRBJ2-3 and V is TRBV18, with a weak D call TRBD2 (5 bases). In germline, CDR1 is KGHSH, CDR2 LQKENI. The CDR3 is 13 amino acids. Trimming shortened V by 5 bases and J by 4 bases, and 10 bases separated the two germline ends. DNA for the CDR3: TGTGCCAGCTCAGCGAACGGGGCAGATACGCAGTATTTT. This translates into CASSANGADTQYF.